This T cell receptor beta chain was profiled in a study of T cell responses to AZD1222 COVID-19 vaccine. Study outcomes and limitations: Donors in the cohort were predominantly white British and more often female, and clonal diversity was possibly underestimated.

For this clone: Its specificity is not known.

This table comes from immunoSEQ multiplex PCR, and its TCRdb copy is limited to in-frame clones, with some not included. Among approximately 130,000 clones listed, 93% were seen once. This CDR3 comprises 15 residues. Looked up from germline, CDR1 is KGHDR and CDR2 is SFDVKD. V was cut by 0 bases and J by 7 bases, with 12 bases left in between. This receptor was obtained from an adult in good health. V and J are TRBV24-1 and TRBJ2-1; D is possibly TRBD1 (6 bases). This specimen consisted of peripheral blood, obtained on day 0 of AZD1222 vaccination. CDR3 loop: CATSDLVAGVNEQFF. CDR3 nucleotides: TGTGCCACCAGTGATTTGGTCGCAGGGGTGAATGAGCAGTTCTTC.